This is a list of T cell receptor beta chains from one sample in a study of blood T cell repertoires in COVID-19. The data were produced by immunoSEQ multiplex PCR, yet TCRdb's version contains in-frame clones alone and is incomplete. The data hold 130,000 or so clones, with approximately 87% observed a single time. Sequencing was performed on peripheral blood. Receptors originate from a man aged 55-75 years with acute or convalescent COVID-19. CDR3s include the opening cysteine and the closing phenylalanine or tryptophan. The order of the fields is clone size, D gene, V gene, J gene, CDR3 protein, CDR3 DNA. The D gene is left open where the match is weak. Some rows have no size entry. The others give once, few or many, or a class for an expanded clone.

NA	TRBD2	TRBV5-4	TRBJ2-5	CASSSGTREETQYF	TGTGCCAGCAGCTCCGGGACTAGAGAAGAGACCCAGTACTTC
NA	TRBD2	TRBV7-8	TRBJ2-5	CASSLAGISGRGKETQYF	TGTGCCAGCAGCTTAGCGGGCATTAGCGGGAGAGGGAAAGAGACCCAGTACTTC
NA	NA	TRBV28	TRBJ1-2	CASSLRRGYGYTF	TGTGCCAGCAGTTTACGCAGGGGTTATGGCTACACCTTC
NA	NA	TRBV7-2	TRBJ2-1	CASSLDLQGNEQFF	TGTGCCAGCAGCTTGGACCTACAGGGCAATGAGCAGTTCTTC
NA	TRBD1	TRBV6-6	TRBJ1-6	CASSLDRDRSPLHF	TGTGCCAGCAGCCTCGACAGGGATCGGTCACCCCTCCACTTT
NA	NA	TRBV6-5	TRBJ2-5	CASSPTLTSQETQYF	TGTGCCAGCAGTCCAACCTTGACAAGCCAAGAGACCCAGTACTTC
NA	TRBD2	TRBV7-2	TRBJ2-7	CASSLEVGGTYEQYF	TGTGCCAGCAGCTTAGAGGTGGGAGGGACCTACGAGCAGTACTTC
few	TRBD2	TRBV19	TRBJ2-1	CASSGSAGGPYNEQFF	TGTGCCAGTAGTGGCTCCGCGGGAGGGCCCTACAATGAGCAGTTCTTC
NA	NA	TRBV6-5	TRBJ2-7	CASSYGHQLSYEQYF	TGTGCCAGCAGTTACGGGCACCAGCTCTCCTACGAGCAGTACTTC
once	NA	TRBV5-6	TRBJ2-1	CASSLKGLVGNEQFF	TGTGCCAGCAGCTTGAAGGGGCTAGTTGGGAATGAGCAGTTCTTC
NA	NA	TRBV14	TRBJ1-1	CASSQIGGNTEAFF	TGTGCCAGCAGCCAAATAGGGGGGAACACTGAAGCTTTCTTT
NA	NA	TRBV28	TRBJ2-2	CASSPSGELFF	TGTGCCAGCAGCCCCAGCGGGGAGCTGTTTTTT
NA	NA	TRBV19	TRBJ1-2	CASSTGANYGYTF	TGTGCCAGTAGTACGGGTGCAAACTATGGCTACACCTTC
NA	TRBD1	TRBV18	TRBJ2-3	CASSPQTGSTDTQYF	TGTGCCAGCTCACCACAGACAGGGAGCACAGATACGCAGTATTTT
NA	TRBD2	TRBV7-9	TRBJ2-2	CASSWDYDGELFF	TGTGCCAGCAGCTGGGACTACGACGGGGAGCTGTTTTTT
NA	NA	TRBV18	TRBJ1-2	CASSNNPNYGYTF	TGTGCCAGCTCAAACAACCCGAACTATGGCTACACCTTC
few	NA	TRBV5-4	TRBJ2-3	CASSLGGADTQYF	TGTGCCAGCAGCTTGGGGGGGGCAGATACGCAGTATTTT
many	NA	TRBV28	TRBJ1-1	CASSLSRGSTEAFF	TGTGCCAGCAGTTTAAGCAGGGGATCCACTGAAGCTTTCTTT
once	NA	TRBV3-1/TRBV3-2	TRBJ1-2	CASSRTPDSFNYGYTF	TGTGCCAGCAGCCGAACACCGGACAGTTTCAACTATGGCTACACCTTC
NA	TRBD2	TRBV9	TRBJ2-7	CASNPGGGNEQYF	TGTGCCAGCAACCCCGGGGGGGGAAACGAGCAGTACTTC
NA	NA	TRBV27	TRBJ2-7	CASSLFRGGYEQYF	TGTGCCAGCAGTTTGTTCCGCGGAGGGTACGAGCAGTACTTC
NA	TRBD2	TRBV4-1	TRBJ2-7	CASSHTSGTSGISHEQYF	TGCGCCAGCAGCCACACATCGGGGACTAGCGGGATAAGCCACGAGCAGTACTTC
NA	TRBD2	TRBV6-2/TRBV6-3	TRBJ2-7	CASSPLTSAKRPFREQYF	TGTGCCAGCAGTCCCCTGACTAGCGCCAAACGACCCTTCCGGGAGCAGTACTTC
NA	NA	TRBV28	TRBJ1-5	CASSRLQGSYQPQHF	TGTGCCAGCAGTCGCCTACAGGGAAGCTATCAGCCCCAGCATTTT
NA	TRBD2	TRBV3-1/TRBV3-2	TRBJ2-7	CASSQCRTSPTYEQYF	TGTGCCAGCAGCCAATGCCGGACTAGCCCCACCTACGAGCAGTACTTC
once	NA	TRBV10-3	TRBJ2-5	CAISVGDSQETQYF	TGTGCCATCAGTGTAGGAGACAGCCAAGAGACCCAGTACTTC
NA	TRBD1	TRBV19	TRBJ1-2	CASSPLGDSAARGYTF	TGTGCCAGTAGTCCCCTTGGGGACAGTGCCGCGCGGGGCTACACCTTC
NA	TRBD1	TRBV7-2	TRBJ2-7	CASSSKSGTGVLSYEQYF	TGTGCCAGCAGCTCAAAGTCCGGGACAGGGGTTTTATCCTACGAGCAGTACTTC
NA	NA	TRBV12-3/TRBV12-4	TRBJ2-5	CASSQNPETQYF	TGTGCCAGCAGTCAAAATCCAGAGACCCAGTACTTC
few	NA	TRBV25-1	TRBJ1-5	CASSESTTEVNQPQHF	TGTGCCAGCAGTGAATCCACCACTGAAGTCAATCAGCCCCAGCATTTT
NA	TRBD1	TRBV19	TRBJ2-7	CASSPDRGRDEQYF	TGTGCCAGTAGCCCGGACAGGGGGCGCGACGAGCAGTACTTC
NA	NA	TRBV3-1/TRBV3-2	TRBJ1-2	CASSQDFRGGYTF	TGTGCCAGCAGCCAAGACTTCAGAGGGGGCTACACCTTC